The rows below give T cell receptor beta chains drawn from one sample of a study of cytomegalovirus exposure and HLA in healthy donors. Assay used: immunoSEQ multiplex PCR; TCRdb lists only in-frame clones, some missing. The table records some 110,000 clones, around 80% of them present only once. Sample: PBMCs. The receptors originated from a woman aged 35 to 49 in good health and CMV-seronegative. The CDR3 runs from the conserved cysteine through the conserved F or W. Rows give clone size only sometimes, using once, few, many, or a class for an expanded clone.

J gene | clone size | V gene | CDR3 protein
TRBJ1-2 | . | TRBV29-1 | CSVAHSSNGYTF
TRBJ1-1 | . | TRBV19 | CASSIVGTGSTEAFF
TRBJ2-7 | . | TRBV30 | CAWSVGLAGPYEQYF
TRBJ2-1 | few | TRBV2 | CASSDGDYNEQFF
TRBJ1-1 | once | TRBV9 | CASSGDRNTEAFF
TRBJ2-1 | . | TRBV28 | CASSLESPYNEQFF
TRBJ1-1 | . | TRBV5-6 | CASSLRQGRGSAFF
TRBJ2-1 | . | TRBV19 | CASSLQGTSSSYNEQFF
TRBJ2-1 | few | TRBV7-3 | CASSPGTSGGGKFF
TRBJ1-1 | . | TRBV19 | CASSTYRTPNTEAFF
TRBJ2-7 | . | TRBV19 | CASSLYRGEQYF
TRBJ2-7 | . | TRBV6-1 | CASRASATGSYEQYF
TRBJ1-1 | medium-sized | TRBV6-4 | CASSAGTENTEAFF
TRBJ1-6 | . | TRBV19 | CASSFPGNNSPLHF
TRBJ1-1 | . | TRBV18 | CASSPVRTGSGTEAFF
TRBJ2-2 | . | TRBV28 | CASSHGQGFTGELFF
TRBJ2-5 | few | TRBV5-6 | CASIRGISETQYF
TRBJ2-1 | . | TRBV7-9 | CASSSSGRGEQFF
TRBJ2-5 | . | TRBV27 | CASSLDSGRLETQYF
TRBJ1-2 | . | TRBV5-4 | CASSGPGQGPGYGYTF
TRBJ2-7 | . | TRBV5-6 | CASHTPGTGAEQYF
TRBJ1-6 | few | TRBV5-1 | CASSLDGRNSPLHF
TRBJ2-1 | . | TRBV7-2 | CASSSPGGSGRDEQFF
TRBJ2-3 | . | TRBV6-4 | CASSDSLSSGGSTDTQYF
TRBJ2-5 | . | TRBV7-6 | CASSLRLVGARETQYF
TRBJ1-5 | . | TRBV28 | CASSSPGGGWSNQPQHF
TRBJ2-1 | . | TRBV28 | CASSPDRLSGNYNEQFF
TRBJ2-7 | . | TRBV2 | CASSETVSSYEQYF
TRBJ2-7 | . | TRBV5-5 | CASSPPGQVYEQYF
TRBJ1-1 | . | TRBV29-1 | CSANSGLNTEAFF
TRBJ2-1 | . | TRBV5-1 | CASSLYGGGPSEQFF
TRBJ2-2 | . | TRBV6-5 | CASSPGGYTGELFF
TRBJ2-7 | . | TRBV27 | CASSHVIGTGKSYEQYF
TRBJ2-2 | . | TRBV27 | CASSLFSFTGELFF
TRBJ2-7 | . | TRBV19 | CASRASASYEQYF
TRBJ1-1 | . | TRBV4-1 | CASSQDLGAGWNTEAFF